Shown below are 9 T cell receptor beta chains from a single sample sequenced in a study of cytomegalovirus exposure and HLA in healthy donors. PCR employed 60 Vbeta and 13 Jbeta primers. TCRdb keeps only in-frame clones here, not all; method: immunoSEQ multiplex PCR. This sample has roughly 23,000 clones, with roughly 80% found just once. The sample was PBMCs. These receptors all stem from a man aged 55 to 70 in good health and CMV-seronegative.

The chain combines TRBV4-2 with TRBJ1-6; D is possibly TRBD1 (5 bases). Per the germline V gene, CDR1 is LGHNA and CDR2 is YNFKEQ. The V end lost 1 base, the J end lost 8 bases, and 21 bases lay between the germline ends. The CDR3 covers 18 residues. CDR3 sequence reads: CASSQVIRAQAGDSPLHF. The CDR3 nucleotides read TGTGCCAGCAGCCAAGTTATCAGGGCTCAGGCGGGGGATTCACCCCTCCACTTT.

This rearrangement joins TRBV19 to TRBJ1-4; TRBD1 matches 9 bases. This CDR3 is 14 amino acids long. The V segment lost 5 bases and the J segment 8 bases; nucleotides outside the gene matches: 6. Germline loops: CDR1 LNHDA, CDR2 SQIVND (reference sequence). CDR3 protein: CASSGDRVGEKLFF. The DNA for the CDR3 is TGTGCCAGTAGTGGGGACAGGGTAGGCGAAAAACTGTTTTTT.

The chain is built from TRBV18 and TRBJ2-7; 14 bases match TRBD2. CDR1 and CDR2 (germline): KGHSH, LQKENI. The CDR3 loop spans 16 amino acids. V lost 4 bases, J lost 6 bases, and 8 bases stayed unmatched. For the CDR3, the DNA is TGTGCCAGCTCACGGACCGGACTAGCGGGAGGTGGCGAGCAGTACTTC. Its protein is CASSRTGLAGGGEQYF.

The CDR3 spells CASSPPPGTGGRDTQYF. The CDR3 region has the DNA TGTGCCAGCAGCCCCCCTCCGGGGACAGGGGGCCGAGATACGCAGTATTTT. V gene TRBV11-2 combines with J gene TRBJ2-3; 12 bases align to TRBD1. Trimming cost V 5 bases and J 5 bases; bases outside gene matches: 11. This CDR3 spans 17 amino acids. Germline lookup yields CDR1 SGHAT and CDR2 FQNNGV.

This clone was observed once. V usage is TRBV23-1 and J usage is TRBJ1-2, with D hard to call. TRBV23-1 is an ORF, and what it does is uncertain. This CDR3 contains 15 residues. The V gene lost 8 bases and the J gene lost 0 bases, with 16 bases spanning the gap. CDR3 amino acids: CASLRSGRSNYGYTF. DNA for the CDR3: TGCGCCAGCCTTCGGTCCGGGAGATCTAACTATGGCTACACCTTC.

The J gene is TRBJ2-7, the V gene TRBV29-1, with a weak D call TRBD1 (6 bases). The V gene's germline CDR1 is SQVTM and CDR2 ANQGSEA. CDR3 length equals 16 residues. The V end was cut by 2 bases, the J end by 1 base, with 18 bases between. DNA for the CDR3: TGCAGCGTTGAACTCCTCACAGGGATTACGTCCTACGAGCAGTACTTC. Amino acids: CSVELLTGITSYEQYF.

Regarding this clone: The junction shows a germline mismatch at one end, possibly a read error. The chain is built from TRBV7-3 and TRBJ2-1; 11 bases are shared with TRBD2. This CDR3 has 15 amino acids. The germline V gene has CDR1 SGHTA and CDR2 FQGTGA. The CDR3 region is CSSSLFSGRAGEQFF. Written as DNA, the CDR3 is TGTTCCAGCAGCTTATTTAGCGGGAGGGCGGGTGAGCAGTTCTTC.

The chain carries TRBV5-1 and TRBJ2-5; 10 bases are shared with TRBD1. The end of the DNA fits TRBJ2-7 better, so the J call may be wrong. CDR1 and CDR2 from the germline V gene are SGHRS and YFSETQ. The CDR3 is 15 residues long. CDR3: CASRGRGQGRDEQYF. CDR3 DNA sequence: TGCGCCAGCAGGGGCCGGGGACAGGGGAGAGACGAGCAGTACTTC.

The chain has TRBV28 and TRBJ2-7; 9 nucleotides agree with TRBD2. V lost 3 bases to trimming and J lost 9 bases; unmatched junction nucleotides: 9. This CDR3 region has 14 residues. CDR1 and CDR2 from the germline V gene are MDHEN and SYDVKM. CDR3 sequence: CASSLASGIRGQYF. The CDR3 nucleotides read TGTGCCAGCAGTTTGGCTAGCGGGATCAGGGGGCAGTACTTC.